The rows below give T cell receptor beta chains drawn from one sample of a study of shared clonotypes between healthy human individuals. The repertoire was sequenced with immunoSEQ multiplex PCR; TCRdb's copy has only in-frame clones and lacks some. The sample comprises about 610,000 clones, almost 97% of which are singletons, and about 0.06% rests with the top ten. The sequencing input was naive CD4+ T cells sorted from blood. All receptors come from a woman under 40 in good health. CDR3s include the opening cysteine and the closing phenylalanine or tryptophan. Each record gives: clone size, J gene, D gene, V gene, CDR3 DNA, CDR3 protein. D genes are given only for firm matches. A clone size is listed for some rows: how often the clone was seen (once, few, many), or a class if it is expanded.

size: NA; J: TRBJ2-3; D: NA; V: TRBV6-1; DNA: TGTGCCAGCAGTGAAGTAGGGAGGGGGGGAAATACGCAGTATTTT; CDR3: CASSEVGRGGNTQYF
size: NA; J: TRBJ2-3; D: NA; V: TRBV18; DNA: TGTGCCAGCTCGCGGTCCAACGGGGATACGCAGTATTTT; CDR3: CASSRSNGDTQYF
size: NA; J: TRBJ1-5; D: NA; V: TRBV6-1; DNA: TGTGCCAGCAGTGACAGGACAGGCAATCAGCCCCAGCATTTT; CDR3: CASSDRTGNQPQHF
size: NA; J: TRBJ2-7; D: NA; V: TRBV10-3; DNA: TGTGCCATCAAGCCCGGGACCGGGGCCGTTGTGGAGCAGTACTTC; CDR3: CAIKPGTGAVVEQYF
size: NA; J: TRBJ1-4; D: TRBD1; V: TRBV4-2; DNA: TGTGCCAGCAGCCTCCAAACCGGGACAGGGAATGAAAAACTGTTTTTT; CDR3: CASSLQTGTGNEKLFF
size: once; J: TRBJ2-2; D: TRBD2; V: TRBV15; DNA: TGTGCCACCAGCAGAGATCGGGGCGGGAGGGCCCTTACCGGGGAGCTGTTTTTT; CDR3: CATSRDRGGRALTGELFF
size: NA; J: TRBJ2-2; D: NA; V: TRBV7-9; DNA: TGTGCCAGCAGCCCAAAATGGAGCACCGGGGAGCTGTTTTTT; CDR3: CASSPKWSTGELFF
size: NA; J: TRBJ2-7; D: NA; V: TRBV10-1; DNA: TGCGCCAGCAGTGACGGCGGGCGCGAGCAGTACTTC; CDR3: CASSDGGREQYF
size: NA; J: TRBJ2-5; D: NA; V: TRBV28; DNA: TGTGCCAGCAGTACCAGTCGAACCCAGTACTTC; CDR3: CASSTSRTQYF
size: NA; J: TRBJ1-4; D: NA; V: TRBV19; DNA: TGTGCCAGTAGTTCCAGGACAGCTCCTAGAGAAAAACTGTTTTTT; CDR3: CASSSRTAPREKLFF
size: NA; J: TRBJ2-2; D: TRBD2; V: TRBV10-2; DNA: TGCGCCAGCTCGAATGCGGGGGACGGGGAGCTGTTTTTT; CDR3: CASSNAGDGELFF
size: NA; J: TRBJ2-7; D: NA; V: TRBV7-9; DNA: TGTGCCAGCAGCGGCAGGGGTTATGCCTACGAGCAGTACTTC; CDR3: CASSGRGYAYEQYF
size: NA; J: TRBJ1-3; D: NA; V: TRBV4-1; DNA: TGCGCCAGCAGCCTCCCCGGCTCTGGAAACACCATATATTTT; CDR3: CASSLPGSGNTIYF
size: NA; J: TRBJ2-2; D: TRBD1; V: TRBV2; DNA: TGTGCCAGCAGTACCGGGACAGGGATCGGGGAGCTGTTTTTT; CDR3: CASSTGTGIGELFF
size: NA; J: TRBJ1-1; D: NA; V: TRBV29-1; DNA: TGCAGCGTTGTTTTGTTGAACACTGAAGCTTTCTTT; CDR3: CSVVLLNTEAFF
size: NA; J: TRBJ2-2; D: TRBD2; V: TRBV5-4; DNA: TGTGCCAGCAGCTTGACTAGCGGGATTAGTACCGGGGAGCTGTTTTTT; CDR3: CASSLTSGISTGELFF
size: NA; J: TRBJ2-7; D: NA; V: TRBV29-1; DNA: TGCAGCGTTTGGCTGGGTGAGGGCTACGAGCAGTACTTC; CDR3: CSVWLGEGYEQYF
size: few; J: TRBJ1-5; D: NA; V: TRBV28; DNA: TGTGCCAGCACCATAAAGTGGGGGCTGGTTGGCAATCAGCCCCAGCATTTT; CDR3: CASTIKWGLVGNQPQHF
size: NA; J: TRBJ2-5; D: TRBD1; V: TRBV6-5; DNA: TGTGCCAGCAGTTACGGTTGGCAGGGGGCTGGAGAGACCCAGTACTTC; CDR3: CASSYGWQGAGETQYF
size: NA; J: TRBJ2-7; D: TRBD2; V: TRBV5-4; DNA: TGTGCCAGCAGCCCCAGAGCGGGAGCCGGGGAGCAGTACTTC; CDR3: CASSPRAGAGEQYF
size: NA; J: TRBJ2-2; D: NA; V: TRBV5-1; DNA: TGCGCCAGCAGCTTGGGGCAACTACCACCTTCGAACACCGGGGAGCTGTTTTTT; CDR3: CASSLGQLPPSNTGELFF
size: NA; J: TRBJ2-5; D: NA; V: TRBV19; DNA: TGTGCCAGTAGTATCGTGAAAGGGGAAGAGACCCAGTACTTC; CDR3: CASSIVKGEETQYF
size: NA; J: TRBJ2-1; D: TRBD2; V: TRBV7-2; DNA: TGTGCCAGCAGCTTAGGGAGCGGGATGGCCTACAATGAGCAGTTCTTC; CDR3: CASSLGSGMAYNEQFF
size: NA; J: TRBJ1-1; D: TRBD1; V: TRBV18; DNA: TGTGCCAGCTGGACAGGGTTTATGAACACTGAAGCTTTCTTT; CDR3: CASWTGFMNTEAFF
size: NA; J: TRBJ1-1; D: TRBD1; V: TRBV5-4; DNA: TGTGCCAGCAGTTACGAACAGGGGGACACTGAAGCTTTCTTT; CDR3: CASSYEQGDTEAFF
size: NA; J: TRBJ2-7; D: NA; V: TRBV28; DNA: TGTGCCAGCATCCTCGGGACACCACCCTACGAGCAGTACTTC; CDR3: CASILGTPPYEQYF
size: NA; J: TRBJ1-5; D: NA; V: TRBV15; DNA: TGTGCCACCGAGGAGGCCAGGATGAACAATCAGCCCCAGCATTTT; CDR3: CATEEARMNNQPQHF
size: NA; J: TRBJ2-7; D: NA; V: TRBV5-1; DNA: TGCGCCAGCAGCCTGTTGGGGAGTTCCTACGAGCAGTACTTC; CDR3: CASSLLGSSYEQYF
size: NA; J: TRBJ2-7; D: TRBD2; V: TRBV11-2; DNA: TGTGCCAGCAGCCTAGCGGGTAGTTCCTACGAGCAGTACTTC; CDR3: CASSLAGSSYEQYF
size: NA; J: TRBJ2-2; D: NA; V: TRBV4-2; DNA: TGTGCCAGCAGCCAAGTCCAGCAGAACACCGGGGAGCTGTTTTTT; CDR3: CASSQVQQNTGELFF
size: NA; J: TRBJ2-3; D: NA; V: TRBV27; DNA: TGTGCCAGCAGTTTAGGGCGGAGGGGGACAGATACGCAGTATTTT; CDR3: CASSLGRRGTDTQYF
size: NA; J: TRBJ1-2; D: NA; V: TRBV7-2; DNA: TGTGCCAGCAGCCCCCCCTTCGACAGGCGTCATGGCTACACCTTC; CDR3: CASSPPFDRRHGYTF
size: NA; J: TRBJ2-7; D: TRBD2; V: TRBV28; DNA: TGTGCCAGCAGTTTAATAACTAGCGGGGCCTACGAGCAGTACTTC; CDR3: CASSLITSGAYEQYF
size: NA; J: TRBJ2-7; D: TRBD1; V: TRBV29-1; DNA: TGCAGCGTCCAACCACGGGACAGGGGGCCCGAGCAGTACTTC; CDR3: CSVQPRDRGPEQYF